This record covers a single TCR beta chain. In the same sample, other DNA sequences code for this CDR3. This record comes from a study of T cell responses to AZD1222 COVID-19 vaccine. The CDR3 has 15 amino acids. V shed 1 base, J shed 3 bases, and the junction held 4 bases outside the gene matches. The germline V gene encodes CDR1 SGHRS and CDR2 YFSETQ. Produced via immunoSEQ multiplex PCR; TCRdb's table is partial and in-frame only. The sample lists around 140,000 clones, around 93% seen once, with approximately 9% in the top ten. The sequencing here drew on peripheral blood, taken on day 0 of AZD1222 vaccination. This TCR came from an adult in good health. The chain has TRBV5-1 and TRBJ2-3; TRBD2 agrees at 8 bases. For the CDR3, the DNA is TGCGCCAGCAGCTTGTGGACGGGGGGGACAGATACGCAGTATTTT. It codes for CASSLWTGGTDTQYF.